This T cell receptor beta chain was sequenced for a study of blood T cell repertoires in COVID-19. Overall study: Samples representing acute and convalescent COVID-19 were sourced from the United States, Italy and Spain. T cells, B-cell-depleted T cells, or PBMCs provided the cDNA or gDNA that served as material.

Per the authors' pipeline: The authors estimated nucleated cell counts from reference gene primer amplification. Clones were sequenced by immunoSEQ multiplex PCR, and TCRdb holds only the in-frame ones, with some missing. From that table come the V and J calls and clone size; the DNA was used to work out D and trimming. The data contain 150,000 to 200,000 clones, 86% of them singletons. V lost 1 base, J lost 6 bases, and 10 bases lay in between. CDR3 length: 14 residues. Germline V gives CDR1 LNHDA, CDR2 SQIVND (reference sequence). Sample: peripheral blood. The chain recombines TRBV19 with TRBJ2-1; D remains unclear. The TCR was taken from a man younger than 30 with acute or convalescent COVID-19. CDR3: CASSIALSSNEQFF. In DNA form, the CDR3 reads TGTGCCAGTAGTATAGCACTTTCTTCCAATGAGCAGTTCTTC. The full variable domain, with the rest looked up from reference TRBV19 and TRBJ2-1, is DGGITQSPKYLFRKEGQNVTLSCEQNLNHDAMYWYRQDPGQGLRLIYYSQIVNDFQKGDIAEGYSVSREKKESFPLTVTSAQKNPTAFYLCASSIALSSNEQFFGPGTRLTVL.